The clone carrying this T cell receptor (beta chain) has only one observation. The entry originates in a study of blood T cell repertoires in COVID-19. On the study more broadly: The analysed material was cDNA or gDNA that came from T cells, B-cell-depleted T cells, or PBMCs.

Trimming took off 1 base at V and 1 base at J, with 10 bases between the two ends. The CDR3 is made up of 16 amino acids. CDR1 and CDR2 from the germline V gene are SGHNT and YENEEA. TCRdb's table, derived via immunoSEQ multiplex PCR, lists solely in-frame clones and lacks some. This sample has 65,000 to 95,000 clones, with 85% to 90% found just once. The chain is built from TRBV11-3 and TRBJ2-2, with D unresolved. The sequence derives from a man aged 45-60 years with active COVID-19. The sequenced sample was peripheral blood. The CDR3 reads CASSLGGQVNTGELFF. DNA of the CDR3: TGTGCCAGCAGCTTAGGTGGGCAGGTGAACACCGGGGAGCTGTTTTTT.